This TCR beta chain came from a study of blood T cells in healthy people across ages. Then a second PCR, running about 6 to 12 cycles, was carried out with a sample-barcoded 5' primer and a J-beta primer mix. TCRdb re-derived calls from the 5' RACE reads in MiXCR, one entry per CDR3 protein. The profile shows around 600,000 distinct CDR3 sequences, around half of them singletons. V dropped 5 bases and J dropped 0; count of bases not matched to a gene: 12. The germline CDR1 and CDR2 sequences are SGHTA and FQGNSA. The CDR3 length is 19 residues. Sequencing was carried out using blood. The TCR was taken from a man at least 80 years old in good health. The chain employs TRBV7-2 and TRBJ2-5, with TRBD2 matching 13 bases. CDR3 DNA sequence: TGTGCCAGCAGCCGGACCGGGACTAGCGGGGCGCAAAACCAAGAGACCCAGTACTTC. Protein sequence: CASSRTGTSGAQNQETQYF.